The sample holds many counts of the clone carrying this TCR beta chain. Its specificity is unknown. The protocol attached unique molecular identifiers to individual cDNA molecules. In TCRdb, the 5' RACE reads were re-called with MiXCR into one record per CDR3 protein. The sample consists of about 50,000 distinct CDR3 sequences, roughly 9.3% of them appearing once. The source of the sample is a study of early T cells in non-severe SARS-CoV-2 infection. Study-wide results and caveats: VDJdb matching favored anti-spike CD8 responses, missing private and CD4 specificities.

The germline CDR1 and CDR2 sequences are DFQATT and SNEGSKA (reference sequence). This CDR3 has 13 residues. V lost 3 bases to trimming and J lost 8 bases, with 14 bases between them. The sample was whole blood. The rearrangement uses TRBV20-1 and TRBJ2-1, with a possible D match to TRBD2 (6 bases). This sequence originates from an adult who was a healthcare worker with PCR-confirmed SARS-CoV-2 infection or an uninfected control (not recorded which). CDR3 protein: CSASGRTLDEQFF. The CDR3 DNA reads as TGCAGTGCTAGCGGGAGAACTTTGGATGAGCAGTTCTTC.